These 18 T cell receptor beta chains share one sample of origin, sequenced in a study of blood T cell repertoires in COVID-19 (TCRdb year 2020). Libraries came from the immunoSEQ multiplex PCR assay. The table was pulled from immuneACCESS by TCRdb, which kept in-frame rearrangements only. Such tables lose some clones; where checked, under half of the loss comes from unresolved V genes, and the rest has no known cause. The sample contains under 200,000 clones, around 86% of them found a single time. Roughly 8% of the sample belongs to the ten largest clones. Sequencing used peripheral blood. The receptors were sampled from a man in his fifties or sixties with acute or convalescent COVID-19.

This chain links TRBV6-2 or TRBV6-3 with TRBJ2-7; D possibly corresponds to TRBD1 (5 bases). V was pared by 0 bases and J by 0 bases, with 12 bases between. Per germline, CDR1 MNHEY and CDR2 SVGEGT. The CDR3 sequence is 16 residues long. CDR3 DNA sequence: TGTGCCAGCAGTTACTCGAACAGGTATTTCTCCTACGAGCAGTACTTC. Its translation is CASSYSNRYFSYEQYF.

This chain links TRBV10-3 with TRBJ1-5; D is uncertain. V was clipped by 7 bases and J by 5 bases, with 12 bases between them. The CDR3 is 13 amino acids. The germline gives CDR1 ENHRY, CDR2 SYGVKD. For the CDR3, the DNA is TGTGCCATCAATCAGGCCCGCCATCAGCCCCAGCATTTT. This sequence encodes CAINQARHQPQHF.

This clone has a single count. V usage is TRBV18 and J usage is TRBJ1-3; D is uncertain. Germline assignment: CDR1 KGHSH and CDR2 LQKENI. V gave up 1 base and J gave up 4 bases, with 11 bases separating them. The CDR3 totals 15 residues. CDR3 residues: CASSPRREGGNTIYF. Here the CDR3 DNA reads TGTGCCAGCTCACCACGGAGGGAAGGGGGAAACACCATATATTTT.

CDR3 sequence: CASRPPGQSNTEAFF. As DNA, the CDR3 is TGTGCCAGCAGGCCACCGGGACAGAGTAACACTGAAGCTTTCTTT. The gene calls are TRBV5-4 and TRBJ1-1; 7 bases agree with TRBD1. V lost 5 bases to trimming and J lost 2 bases; unmatched junction nucleotides: 9. The CDR3 extends over 15 amino acids. The germline V gene has CDR1 SGHNT and CDR2 YYREEE (reference sequence).

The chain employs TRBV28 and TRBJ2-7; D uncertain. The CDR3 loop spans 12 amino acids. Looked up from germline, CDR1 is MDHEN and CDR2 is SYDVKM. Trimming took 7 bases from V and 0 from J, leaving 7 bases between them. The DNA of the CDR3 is TGTGCCAGCACCCACGGCTCCTACGAGCAGTACTTC. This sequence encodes CASTHGSYEQYF.

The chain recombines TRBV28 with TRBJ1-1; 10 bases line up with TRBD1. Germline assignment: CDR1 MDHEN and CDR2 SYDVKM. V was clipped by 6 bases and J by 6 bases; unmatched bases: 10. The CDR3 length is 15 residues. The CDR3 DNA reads TGTGCCAGCAGCCCCCGGACAGGGGGGTGGGCTGAAGCTTTCTTT. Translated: CASSPRTGGWAEAFF.

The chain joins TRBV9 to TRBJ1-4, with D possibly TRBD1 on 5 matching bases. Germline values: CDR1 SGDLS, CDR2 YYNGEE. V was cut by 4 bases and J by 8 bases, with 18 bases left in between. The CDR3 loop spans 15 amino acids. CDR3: CASSSRQSLGEKLFF. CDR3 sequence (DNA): TGTGCCAGCAGCTCTCGACAGTCCCTAGGAGAAAAACTGTTTTTT.

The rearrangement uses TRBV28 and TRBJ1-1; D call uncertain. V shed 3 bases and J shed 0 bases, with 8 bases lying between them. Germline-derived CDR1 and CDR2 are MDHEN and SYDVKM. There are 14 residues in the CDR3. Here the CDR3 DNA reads TGTGCCAGCAGTTTGGTTCAGATGAACACTGAAGCTTTCTTT. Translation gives CASSLVQMNTEAFF.

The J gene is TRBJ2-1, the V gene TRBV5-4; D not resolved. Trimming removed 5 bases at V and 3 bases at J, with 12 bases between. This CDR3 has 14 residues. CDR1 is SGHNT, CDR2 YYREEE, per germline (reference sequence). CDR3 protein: CASRLADRYNEQFF. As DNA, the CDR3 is TGTGCCAGCAGGTTAGCCGACCGCTACAATGAGCAGTTCTTC.

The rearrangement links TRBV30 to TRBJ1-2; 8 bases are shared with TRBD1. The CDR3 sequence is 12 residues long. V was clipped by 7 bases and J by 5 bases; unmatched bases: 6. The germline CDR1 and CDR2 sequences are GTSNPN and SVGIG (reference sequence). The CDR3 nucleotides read TGTGCCTTTATGGGACAGGTTTATGGCTACACCTTC. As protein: CAFMGQVYGYTF.

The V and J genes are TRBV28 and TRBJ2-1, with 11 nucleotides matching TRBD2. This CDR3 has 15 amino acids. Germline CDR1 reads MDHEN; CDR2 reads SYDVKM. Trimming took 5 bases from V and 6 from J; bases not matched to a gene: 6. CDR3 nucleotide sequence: TGTGCCAGCAGTGATACTAGCGGGAGTATCAATGAGCAGTTCTTC. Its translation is CASSDTSGSINEQFF.

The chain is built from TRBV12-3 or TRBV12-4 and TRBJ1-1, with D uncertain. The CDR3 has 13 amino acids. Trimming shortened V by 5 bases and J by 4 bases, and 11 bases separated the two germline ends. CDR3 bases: TGTGCCAGCAGTCCAACGGTTCGCACTGAAGCTTTCTTT. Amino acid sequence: CASSPTVRTEAFF.

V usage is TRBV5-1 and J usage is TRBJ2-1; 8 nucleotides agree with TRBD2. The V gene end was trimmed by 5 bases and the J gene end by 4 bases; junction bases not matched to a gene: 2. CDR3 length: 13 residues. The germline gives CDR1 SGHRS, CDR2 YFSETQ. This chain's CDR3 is CASRLADYNEQFF. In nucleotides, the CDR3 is TGCGCCAGCAGACTAGCGGATTACAATGAGCAGTTCTTC.

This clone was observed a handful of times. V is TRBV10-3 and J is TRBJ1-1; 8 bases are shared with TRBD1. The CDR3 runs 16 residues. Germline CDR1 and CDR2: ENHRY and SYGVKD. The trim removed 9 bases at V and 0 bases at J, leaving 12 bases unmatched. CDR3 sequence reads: CAISDGQGALNTEAFF. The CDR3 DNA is TGTGCCATATCAGACGGACAGGGCGCCTTGAACACTGAAGCTTTCTTT.

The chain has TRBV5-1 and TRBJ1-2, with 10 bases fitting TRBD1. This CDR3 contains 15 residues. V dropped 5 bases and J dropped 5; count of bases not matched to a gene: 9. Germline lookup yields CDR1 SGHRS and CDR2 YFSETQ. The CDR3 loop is CASSSGTGVRYGYTF. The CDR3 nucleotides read TGCGCCAGCAGTTCCGGGACAGGGGTGAGATATGGCTACACCTTC.

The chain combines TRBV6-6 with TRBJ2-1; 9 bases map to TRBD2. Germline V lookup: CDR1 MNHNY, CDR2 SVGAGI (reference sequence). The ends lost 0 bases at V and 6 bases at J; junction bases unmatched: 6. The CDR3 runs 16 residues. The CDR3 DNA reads TGTGCCAGCAGTTACTCGAGTAGCGGGAGCGGCAATGAGCAGTTCTTC. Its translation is CASSYSSSGSGNEQFF.

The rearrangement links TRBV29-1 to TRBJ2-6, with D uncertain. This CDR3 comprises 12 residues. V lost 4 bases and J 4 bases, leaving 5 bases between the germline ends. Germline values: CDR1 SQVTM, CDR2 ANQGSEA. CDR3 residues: CSVVGGANVLTF. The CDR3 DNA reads TGCAGCGTTGTGGGCGGGGCCAACGTCCTGACTTTC.

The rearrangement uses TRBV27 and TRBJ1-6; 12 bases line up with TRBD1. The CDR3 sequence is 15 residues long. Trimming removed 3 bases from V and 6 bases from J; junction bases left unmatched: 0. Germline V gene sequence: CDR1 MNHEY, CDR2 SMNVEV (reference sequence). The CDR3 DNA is TGTGCCAGCAGTTTGGGACAGGGGGCTAATTCACCCCTCCACTTT. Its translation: CASSLGQGANSPLHF.